This entry features one T cell receptor (beta chain) sequence. Its matching antigen is unknown. This specimen belongs to a study of blood T cells in healthy people across ages. Points from the study as a whole: Higher diversity, along with more naive CD4+ cells, distinguished long-lived donors from aged donors. Estimated diversity that came from one million T cells was considered an underestimate.

For the second PCR, which ran for roughly 7 to 11 cycles, a sample-barcoded 5' primer and a J-beta primer mix were used. Any given sample supplied a minimum of 3 million CDR3-containing paired-end reads. TCRdb fed the 5' RACE reads into MiXCR, producing one record per CDR3 protein. Among about 630,000 distinct CDR3 sequences listed, 21% were seen once. V lost 2 bases and J 5 bases, leaving 8 bases between the germline ends. The CDR3 totals 13 residues. Germline CDR1 MNHNS, CDR2 SASEGT. This TCR was recovered from a man in his 70s in good health. This rearrangement joins TRBV6-1 to TRBJ2-3; no clear D. The sequencing sample was made of blood. The CDR3 loop reads CASSERQVDTQYF. CDR3 nucleotide sequence: TGTGCCAGCAGTGAACGGCAGGTAGATACGCAGTATTTT.